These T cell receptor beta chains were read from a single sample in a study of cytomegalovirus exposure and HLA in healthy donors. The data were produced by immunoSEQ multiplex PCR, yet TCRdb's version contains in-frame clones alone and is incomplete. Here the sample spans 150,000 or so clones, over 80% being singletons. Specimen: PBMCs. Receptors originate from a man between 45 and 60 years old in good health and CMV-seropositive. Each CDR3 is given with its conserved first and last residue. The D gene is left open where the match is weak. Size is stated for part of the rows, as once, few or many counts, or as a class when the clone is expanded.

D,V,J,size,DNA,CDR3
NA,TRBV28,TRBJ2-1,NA,TGTGCCAGCAGTACCCCGGGGGGGACAGGGTACAATGAGCAGTTCTTC,CASSTPGGTGYNEQFF
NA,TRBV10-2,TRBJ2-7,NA,TGCGCCAGTACAGAGTCCTACGAGCAGTACTTC,CASTESYEQYF
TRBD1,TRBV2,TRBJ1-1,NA,TGTGCCAGCAGAGGACAGGGTCCCACTGAAGCTTTCTTT,CASRGQGPTEAFF
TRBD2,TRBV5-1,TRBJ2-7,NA,TGCGCCAGCAGTGACCGCCTAGCGGGAGGACCAAATTACGAGCAGTACTTC,CASSDRLAGGPNYEQYF
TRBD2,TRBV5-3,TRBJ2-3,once,TGTGCCAGAAATAGCGGGAGAAGCACAGATACGCAGTATTTT,CARNSGRSTDTQYF
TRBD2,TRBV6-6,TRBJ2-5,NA,TGTGCCAGCAGTTACTCGTCGGGGGGGAGCGAGACCCAGTACTTC,CASSYSSGGSETQYF
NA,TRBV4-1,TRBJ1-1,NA,TGCGCCAGCAGCCAAAACAGTGAAGCTTTCTTT,CASSQNSEAFF
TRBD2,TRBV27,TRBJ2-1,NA,TGTGCCAGCAGTTCTGGGGGGGCCTACAATGAGCAGTTCTTC,CASSSGGAYNEQFF
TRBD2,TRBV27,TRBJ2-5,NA,TGTGCCAGCAGCTCTAGCGGGTTGCAAGAGACCCAGTACTTC,CASSSSGLQETQYF
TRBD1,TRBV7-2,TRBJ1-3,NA,TGTGCCAGCAGCTCGGACAGGTTATCTGGAAACACCATATATTTT,CASSSDRLSGNTIYF
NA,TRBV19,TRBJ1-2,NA,TGTGCCAGTACCCAAAACGGGGGGCCGGTCTATGGCTACACCTTC,CASTQNGGPVYGYTF
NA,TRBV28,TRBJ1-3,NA,TGTGCCAGCTCAAGTCAGGAGGGGATGTGGAACACCATATATTTT,CASSSQEGMWNTIYF
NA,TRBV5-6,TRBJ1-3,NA,TGTGCCAGCAGCTTGACCCGACTTTCCACAATCCGGGGGGACACCATATATTTT,CASSLTRLSTIRGDTIYF
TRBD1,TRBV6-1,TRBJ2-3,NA,TGTGCCAGCAGCCAGGGGGCAGATACGCAGTATTTT,CASSQGADTQYF
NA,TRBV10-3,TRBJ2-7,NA,TGTGCCATCTCTGCCGGGACCTACGAGCAGTACTTC,CAISAGTYEQYF
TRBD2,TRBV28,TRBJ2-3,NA,TGTGCCAGCACCTTAGCGGGACCTACGGATACGCAGTATTTT,CASTLAGPTDTQYF
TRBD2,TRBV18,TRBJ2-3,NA,TGTGCCAGCTCACCGTCTTCCAGCGGGAGAAGGGATACGCAGTATTTT,CASSPSSSGRRDTQYF
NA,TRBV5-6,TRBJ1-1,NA,TGTGCCAGCAGTTCGTCGAACACTGAAGCTTTCTTT,CASSSSNTEAFF
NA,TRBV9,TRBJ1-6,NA,TGTGCCAGCAGCGGGGGTCAGGGCTTTAATTCACCCCTCCACTTT,CASSGGQGFNSPLHF
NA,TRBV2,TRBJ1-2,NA,TGTGCCAGCAGTGAAGGATCGATAGACTATGGCTACACCTTC,CASSEGSIDYGYTF
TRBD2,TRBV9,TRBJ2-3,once,TGTGCCAGCAGCGCCCCGCGGGGGGGCAGGGGAGGAGATACGCAGTATTTT,CASSAPRGGRGGDTQYF
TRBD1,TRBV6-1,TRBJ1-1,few,TGTGCCAGCAGCCTCGACAGGGTATCTGAAGCTTTCTTT,CASSLDRVSEAFF
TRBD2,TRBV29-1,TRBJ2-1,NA,TGCAGCGGGACGGGAGGATCGTACAATGAGCAGTTCTTC,CSGTGGSYNEQFF
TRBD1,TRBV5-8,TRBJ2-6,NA,TGTGCCAGCAGCTTAGAGACAGGGACTGGGGCCAACGTCCTGACTTTC,CASSLETGTGANVLTF
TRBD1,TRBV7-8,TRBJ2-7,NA,TGTGCCAGCAGCTTATCGGGACAGGGAACGGAGCAGTACTTC,CASSLSGQGTEQYF
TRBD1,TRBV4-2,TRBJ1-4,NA,TGTGCCAGCAGCCTCGGACAGGGGGATGAAAAACTGTTTTTT,CASSLGQGDEKLFF
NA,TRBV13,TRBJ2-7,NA,TGTGCCAGCAGCTCGAGGCTTGAGGGTCGGAACGAGCAGTACTTC,CASSSRLEGRNEQYF
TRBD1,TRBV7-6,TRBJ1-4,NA,TGTGCCAGCAGCTTAGCATGGGACAGCCGTAATGAAAAACTGTTTTTT,CASSLAWDSRNEKLFF